This T cell receptor beta chain was observed in a study of PD-L1 blockade in urothelial cancer. Whole-study context: Of roughly 30 patients, some 25 were males with bladder-origin urothelial cancer. Reported median T cell count for blood samples was 130,000 to 150,000.

This clone was observed once. Germline V gene data show CDR1 as MNHEY and CDR2 as SVGAGI. The length of the CDR3 is 14 residues. Trimming left V 6 bases short and J 1 base short, with 9 bases between. Assay used: immunoSEQ multiplex PCR; TCRdb lists only in-frame clones, some missing. Of about 73,000 clones listed, about 88% are singletons. There were between 1 and 8 samples from each patient, taken pretreatment and on-treatment. The chain combines TRBV6-5 with TRBJ2-2, with D tentatively TRBD1 (5 bases). The sequence was obtained from a man aged 55 to 70 with urothelial cancer. Source: PBMCs, taken around atezolizumab (anti-PD-L1) treatment. CDR3 region: CASRGTGNTGELFF. CDR3 DNA: TGTGCCAGCAGGGGCACAGGGAACACCGGGGAGCTGTTTTTT.